Below, one T cell receptor beta chain is given with its context. The sample comes from a study of blood T cell repertoires in COVID-19. Overall study: There were acute and convalescent COVID-19 samples, and they came from the United States, Italy and Spain. Sources were T cells, B-cell-depleted T cells, or PBMCs; the material itself was cDNA or gDNA.

As handled by the study authors: Amplification with reference gene primers provided the estimates of nucleated cell counts. Here immunoSEQ multiplex PCR was the method, and the copy in TCRdb shows in-frame clones only, minus some. The V and J calls and clone size come from that table; D and trimming were worked out from the DNA. The sample carries around 250,000 clones, approximately 86% recorded once. This TCR came from a woman aged 70-85 years with active or convalescent COVID-19. The sequenced sample consisted of peripheral blood.

This chain's CDR3 is CASSSSAGGAGNTIYF. In nucleotides, the CDR3 is TGTGCCAGCAGCTCCTCGGCGGGGGGCGCTGGAAACACCATATATTTT. The chain couples TRBV7-9 to TRBJ1-3, with D maybe TRBD1 (6 bases). The V and J ends lost 4 bases and 2 bases respectively, with 15 bases between them. Germline CDR1 is SEHNR and CDR2 is FQNEAQ (reference sequence). There are 16 residues in the CDR3.